These T cell receptor beta chains were read from a single sample in a study of siplizumab effects on memory and regulatory T cells. What these receptors recognize is not known. Sequenced by immunoSEQ multiplex PCR; TCRdb stores in-frame clones only, minus some. The sample records about 9,600 clones, approximately 40% being singletons. Sequences were obtained from CFSE-low (dividing) CD8+ T cells sorted from an allogeneic mixed lymphocyte reaction. These receptors originate from a human donor in good health; the cells came from an allogeneic mixed lymphocyte reaction. Each CDR3 is given with its conserved first and last residue. The D gene is left open where the match is weak. Rows give clone size only sometimes, using once, few, many, or a class for an expanded clone.

size | J | length | V | D | DNA | CDR3
few | TRBJ2-5 | 16 | TRBV7-9 | TRBD1 | TGTGCCAGCAGCTTAGCAGGGGACAGGGTAGGGGAGACCCAGTACTTC | CASSLAGDRVGETQYF
once | TRBJ1-1 | 16 | TRBV27 | . | TGTGCCAGCAGTTTACGGCGGGGAGTCCTCGACGGGGAAGCTTTCTTT | CASSLRRGVLDGEAFF
. | TRBJ1-4 | 13 | TRBV29-1 | . | TGCAGCGTTGTGGTGGCAGGGCTTGAAAAACTGTTTTTT | CSVVVAGLEKLFF
medium-sized | TRBJ1-1 | 15 | TRBV4-1 | . | TGCGCCAGCAGCCAAGACTCGGGGCCGTACACTGAAGCTTTCTTT | CASSQDSGPYTEAFF
. | TRBJ1-1 | 13 | TRBV7-9 | . | TGTGCCAGCAGCTTTTATAGTGAGACTGAAGCTTTCTTT | CASSFYSETEAFF
few | TRBJ2-1 | 18 | TRBV9 | TRBD2 | TGTGCCAGCAGCGTAGGGCTAGCGGGGGGCTCATCCTACAATGAGCAGTTCTTC | CASSVGLAGGSSYNEQFF
. | TRBJ2-3 | 13 | TRBV9 | . | TGTGCCAGCAGCGTAGATCTAGCTGATACGCAGTATTTT | CASSVDLADTQYF
. | TRBJ2-1 | 14 | TRBV5-8 | TRBD1 | TGTGCCAGCAGCACGGGACAGGGGGCGATGGGAGGGTTCTTC | CASSTGQGAMGGFF
. | TRBJ1-2 | 12 | TRBV30 | . | TGTGCCTGGACCCCAGGGGATTATGGCTACACCTTC | CAWTPGDYGYTF
medium-sized | TRBJ1-5 | 17 | TRBV27 | . | TGTGCCAGCAGTTTAATTGGTGGGGCCTATAGCAATCAGCCCCAGCATTTT | CASSLIGGAYSNQPQHF
. | TRBJ2-7 | 13 | TRBV15 | . | TGTGCCACCAGCAGAGATCGGGGCTGGGAGCAGTACTTC | CATSRDRGWEQYF
once | TRBJ2-7 | 11 | TRBV27 | . | TGTGCCAGCAGTTCAAACTACGAGCAGTACTTC | CASSSNYEQYF
medium-sized | TRBJ2-1 | 16 | TRBV4-1 | TRBD2 | TGCGCCAGCAGCCAAGAATGGATTAGCGGGGGGAGTGAGCAGTTCTTC | CASSQEWISGGSEQFF
. | TRBJ2-7 | 13 | TRBV5-1 | TRBD1 | TGCGCCAGCAGCCGGGGGACAGGGGAGACGCAGTACTTC | CASSRGTGETQYF
. | TRBJ2-1 | 15 | TRBV13 | . | TGTGCCAGCAGCCCCAGGGGGGGAGGGTACAATGAGCAGTTCTTC | CASSPRGGGYNEQFF
. | TRBJ2-3 | 15 | TRBV5-8 | TRBD2 | TGTGCCAGCAACCCCGGGACTAGCGTCACAGATACGCAGTATTTT | CASNPGTSVTDTQYF
. | TRBJ2-1 | 17 | TRBV4-3 | TRBD2 | TGCGCCAGCAGCCAAGATTGGCCGCTAGCGGGGGACAATGAGCAGTTCTTC | CASSQDWPLAGDNEQFF
few | TRBJ2-7 | 15 | TRBV4-3 | . | TGCGCCAGCAGTATCATCGCGACCGCAGTCTACGAGCAGTACTTC | CASSIIATAVYEQYF
. | TRBJ1-5 | 14 | TRBV10-1 | . | TGCGCCAGCAGGAAGACCTATAGCAATCAGCCCCAGCATTTT | CASRKTYSNQPQHF